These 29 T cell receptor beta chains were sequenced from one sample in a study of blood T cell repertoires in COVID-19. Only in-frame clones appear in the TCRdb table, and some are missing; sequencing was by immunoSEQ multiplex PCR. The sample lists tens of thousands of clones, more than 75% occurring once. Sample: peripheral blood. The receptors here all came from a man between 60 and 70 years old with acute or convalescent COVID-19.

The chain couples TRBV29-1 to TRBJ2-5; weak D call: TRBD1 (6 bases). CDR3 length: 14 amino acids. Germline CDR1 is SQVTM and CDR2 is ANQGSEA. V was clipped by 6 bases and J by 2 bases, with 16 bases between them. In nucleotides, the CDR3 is TGCAGCGTCGCAACTCACAGGGAGCAAGAGACCCAGTACTTC. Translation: CSVATHREQETQYF.

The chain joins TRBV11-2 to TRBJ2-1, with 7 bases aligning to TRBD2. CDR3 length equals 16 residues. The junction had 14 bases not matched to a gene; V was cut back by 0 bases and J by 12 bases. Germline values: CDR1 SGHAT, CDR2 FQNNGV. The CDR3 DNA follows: TGTGCCAGCAGCTTAGAGTTGAGACGGGGGGTTGGTCGGCAGTTCTTC. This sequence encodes CASSLELRRGVGRQFF.

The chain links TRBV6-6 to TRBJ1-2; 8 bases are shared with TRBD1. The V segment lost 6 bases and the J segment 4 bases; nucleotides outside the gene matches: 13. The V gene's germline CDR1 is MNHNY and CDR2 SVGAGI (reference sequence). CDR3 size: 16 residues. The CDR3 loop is CASSTDPGGRTYGYTF. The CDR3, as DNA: TGTGCCAGCAGCACCGACCCAGGGGGCCGAACCTATGGCTACACCTTC.

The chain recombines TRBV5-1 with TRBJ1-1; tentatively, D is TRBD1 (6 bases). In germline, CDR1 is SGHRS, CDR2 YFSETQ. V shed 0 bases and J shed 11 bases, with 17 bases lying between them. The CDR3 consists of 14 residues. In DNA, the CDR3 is TGCGCCAGCAGCTTGGGATCTCAGGGGCGCCAGGCTTTCTTT. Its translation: CASSLGSQGRQAFF.

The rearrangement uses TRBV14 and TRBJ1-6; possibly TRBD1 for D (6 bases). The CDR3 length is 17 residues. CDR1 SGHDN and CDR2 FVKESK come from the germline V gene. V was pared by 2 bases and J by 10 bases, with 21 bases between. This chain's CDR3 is CASSQPTRGKVESPLHF. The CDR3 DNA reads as TGTGCCAGCAGCCAACCCACTAGGGGGAAAGTGGAGTCACCCCTCCACTTT. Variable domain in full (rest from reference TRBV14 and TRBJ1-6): EAGVTQFPSHSVIEKGQTVTLRCDPISGHDNLYWYRRVMGKEIKFLLHFVKESKQDESGMPNNRFLAERTGGTYSTLKVQPAELEDSGVYFCASSQPTRGKVESPLHFGNGTRLTVT.

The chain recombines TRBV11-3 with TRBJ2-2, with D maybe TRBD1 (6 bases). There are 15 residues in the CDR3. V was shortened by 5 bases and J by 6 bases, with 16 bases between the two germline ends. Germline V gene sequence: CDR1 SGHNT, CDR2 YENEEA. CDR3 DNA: TGTGCCAGCAGCAATTGGGACACGAAGGCCGGGGAGCTGTTTTTT. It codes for CASSNWDTKAGELFF.

The CDR3, as DNA: TGTGCCAGCAGCTTAGGAGGACAGCCCAACACAGATACGCAGTATTTT. This sequence encodes CASSLGGQPNTDTQYF. The V and J genes are TRBV11-3 and TRBJ2-3; a weak D match, TRBD1 (6 bases). The CDR3 is 16 amino acids. V was cut by 1 base and J by 2 bases, with 13 bases left in between. The germline V gene has CDR1 SGHNT and CDR2 YENEEA. The whole variable domain, remainder taken from reference TRBV11-3 and TRBJ2-3, is EAGVVQSPRYKIIEKKQPVAFWCNPISGHNTLYWYLQNLGQGPELLIRYENEEAVDDSQLPKDRFSAERLKGVDSTLKIQPAELGDSAVYLCASSLGGQPNTDTQYFGPGTRLTVL.

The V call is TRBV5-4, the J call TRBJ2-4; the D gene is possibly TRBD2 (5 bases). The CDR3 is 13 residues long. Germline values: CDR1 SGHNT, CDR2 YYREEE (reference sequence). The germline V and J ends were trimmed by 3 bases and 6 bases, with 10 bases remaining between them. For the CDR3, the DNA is TGTGCCAGCAGCTGGGGTGAGGGAAACATTCAGTACTTC. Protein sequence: CASSWGEGNIQYF.

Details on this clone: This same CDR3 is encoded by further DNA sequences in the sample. The CDR3 DNA follows: TGTGCCAGCAGCCAAGGACTAGCGGGGGGGACTGAGCAGTTCTTC. This encodes CASSQGLAGGTEQFF. The gene calls are TRBV3-1 (or the pseudogene TRBV3-2) and TRBJ2-1; TRBD2 matches at 14 bases. CDR1 and CDR2 from the germline V gene are LGHDT and YNNKEL (reference sequence). This CDR3 spans 15 amino acids. Trimming at V came to 1 base and at J to 9 bases, leaving 2 bases not matched to a gene.

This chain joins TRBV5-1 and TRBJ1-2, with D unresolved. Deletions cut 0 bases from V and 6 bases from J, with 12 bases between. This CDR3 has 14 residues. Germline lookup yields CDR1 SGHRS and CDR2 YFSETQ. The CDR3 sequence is CASSLADGVNGYTF. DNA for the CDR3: TGCGCCAGCAGCTTGGCCGACGGGGTAAATGGCTACACCTTC. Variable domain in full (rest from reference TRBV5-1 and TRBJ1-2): KAGVTQTPRYLIKTRGQQVTLSCSPISGHRSVSWYQQTPGQGLQFLFEYFSETQRNKGNFPGRFSGRQFSNSRSEMNVSTLELGDSALYLCASSLADGVNGYTFGSGTRLTVV.

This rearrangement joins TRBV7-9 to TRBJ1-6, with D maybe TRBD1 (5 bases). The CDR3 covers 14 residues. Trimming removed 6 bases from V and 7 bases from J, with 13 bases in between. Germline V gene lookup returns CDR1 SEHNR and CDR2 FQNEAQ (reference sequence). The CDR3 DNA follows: TGTGCCAGCAGGATGGACACCGAGAATTCACCCCTCCACTTT. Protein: CASRMDTENSPLHF.

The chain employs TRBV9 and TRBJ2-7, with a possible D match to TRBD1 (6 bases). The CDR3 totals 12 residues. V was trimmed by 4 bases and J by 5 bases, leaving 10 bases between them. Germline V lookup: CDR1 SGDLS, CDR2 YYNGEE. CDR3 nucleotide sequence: TGTGCCAGCAGCCTCACAGGGAACGAGCAGTACTTC. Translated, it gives CASSLTGNEQYF.

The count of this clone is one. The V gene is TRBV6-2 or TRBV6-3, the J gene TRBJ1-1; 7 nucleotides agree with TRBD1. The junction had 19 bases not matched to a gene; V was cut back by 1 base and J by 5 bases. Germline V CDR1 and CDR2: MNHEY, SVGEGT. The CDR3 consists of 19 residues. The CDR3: CASSYFTETGNGMMTEAFF. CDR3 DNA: TGTGCCAGCAGTTACTTTACCGAGACAGGGAACGGCATGATGACTGAAGCTTTCTTT.

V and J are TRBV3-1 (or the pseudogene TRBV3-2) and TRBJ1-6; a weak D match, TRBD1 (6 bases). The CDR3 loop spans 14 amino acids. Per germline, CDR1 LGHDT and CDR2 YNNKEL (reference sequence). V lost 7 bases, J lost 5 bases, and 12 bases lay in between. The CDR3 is CASISGVNNSPLHF. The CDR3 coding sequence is TGTGCCAGCATCTCAGGGGTTAATAATTCACCCCTCCACTTT.

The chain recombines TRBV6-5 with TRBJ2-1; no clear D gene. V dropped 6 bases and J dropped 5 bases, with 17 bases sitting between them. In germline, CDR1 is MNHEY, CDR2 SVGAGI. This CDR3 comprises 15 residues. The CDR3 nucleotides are TGTGCCAGCAGCTCCGGGTACACCGTTAACAATGAGCAGTTCTTC. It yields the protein CASSSGYTVNNEQFF.

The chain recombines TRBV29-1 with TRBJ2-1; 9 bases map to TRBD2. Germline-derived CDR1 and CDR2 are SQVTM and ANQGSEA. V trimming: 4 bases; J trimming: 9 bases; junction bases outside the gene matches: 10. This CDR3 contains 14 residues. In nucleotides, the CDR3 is TGCAGCGTTGTTGCTAGCGGGGCACGGGGTGAGCAGTTCTTC. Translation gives CSVVASGARGEQFF.

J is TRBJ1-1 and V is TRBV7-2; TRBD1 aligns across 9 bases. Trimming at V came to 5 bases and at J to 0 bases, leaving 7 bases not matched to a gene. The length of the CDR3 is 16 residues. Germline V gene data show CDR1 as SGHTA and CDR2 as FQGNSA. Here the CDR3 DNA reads TGTGCCAGCAGCATATGGACAGGGGTGATGAACACTGAAGCTTTCTTT. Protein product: CASSIWTGVMNTEAFF.

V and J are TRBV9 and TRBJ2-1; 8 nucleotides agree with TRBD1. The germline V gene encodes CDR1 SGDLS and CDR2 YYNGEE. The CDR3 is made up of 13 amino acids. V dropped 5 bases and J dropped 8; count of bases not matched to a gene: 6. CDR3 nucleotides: TGTGCCAGCAGGGACAGGGTTTCGGATGAGCAGTTCTTC. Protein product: CASRDRVSDEQFF.

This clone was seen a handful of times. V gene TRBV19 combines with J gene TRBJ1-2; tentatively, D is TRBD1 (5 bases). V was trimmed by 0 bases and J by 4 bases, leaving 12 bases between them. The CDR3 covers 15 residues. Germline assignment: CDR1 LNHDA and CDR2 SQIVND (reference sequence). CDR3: CASSIEGAVLYGYTF. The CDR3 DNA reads TGTGCCAGTAGTATAGAAGGGGCAGTCCTCTATGGCTACACCTTC.

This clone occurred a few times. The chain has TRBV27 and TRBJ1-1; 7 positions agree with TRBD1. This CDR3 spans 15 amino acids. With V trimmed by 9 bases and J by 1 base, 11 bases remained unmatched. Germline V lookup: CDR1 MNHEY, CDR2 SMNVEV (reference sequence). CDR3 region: CASYTGVTGNTEAFF. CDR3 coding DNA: TGTGCCAGTTATACAGGGGTGACGGGGAACACTGAAGCTTTCTTT.

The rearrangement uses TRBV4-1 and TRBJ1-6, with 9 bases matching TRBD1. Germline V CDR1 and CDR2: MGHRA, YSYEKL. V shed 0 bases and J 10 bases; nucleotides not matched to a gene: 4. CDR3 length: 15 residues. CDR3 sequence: CASSQEQGAQSPLHF. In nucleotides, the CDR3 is TGCGCCAGCAGCCAAGAACAGGGGGCTCAGTCACCCCTCCACTTT.

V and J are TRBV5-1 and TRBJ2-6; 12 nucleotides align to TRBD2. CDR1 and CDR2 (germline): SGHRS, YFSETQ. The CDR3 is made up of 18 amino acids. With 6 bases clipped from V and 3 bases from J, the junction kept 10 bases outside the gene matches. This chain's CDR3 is CASTSSSGGAGGANVLTF. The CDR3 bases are TGCGCCAGCACCTCCTCTAGCGGGGGGGCCGGTGGGGCCAACGTCCTGACTTTC.

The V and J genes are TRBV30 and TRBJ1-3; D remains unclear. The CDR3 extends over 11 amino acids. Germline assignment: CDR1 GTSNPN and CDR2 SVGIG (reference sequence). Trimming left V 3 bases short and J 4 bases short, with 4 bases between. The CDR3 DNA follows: TGTGCCTGGAGGGCCGGAAACACCATATATTTT. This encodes CAWRAGNTIYF.

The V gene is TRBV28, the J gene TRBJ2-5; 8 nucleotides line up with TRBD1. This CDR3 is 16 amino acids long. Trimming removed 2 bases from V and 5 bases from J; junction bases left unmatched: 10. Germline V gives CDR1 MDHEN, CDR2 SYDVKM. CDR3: CASSLGGQGARETQYF. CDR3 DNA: TGTGCCAGCAGTTTAGGGGGGCAGGGGGCCCGCGAGACCCAGTACTTC.

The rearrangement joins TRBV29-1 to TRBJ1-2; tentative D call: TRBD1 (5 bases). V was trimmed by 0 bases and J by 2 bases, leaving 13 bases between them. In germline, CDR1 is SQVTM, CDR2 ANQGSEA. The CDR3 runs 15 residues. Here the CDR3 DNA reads TGCAGCGTTGAAGATTTCGGGGGAGGCAACTATGGCTACACCTTC. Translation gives CSVEDFGGGNYGYTF. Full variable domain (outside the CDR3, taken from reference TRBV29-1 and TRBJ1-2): SAVISQKPSRDICQRGTSLTIQCQVDSQVTMMFWYRQQPGQSLTLIATANQGSEATYESGFVIDKFPISRPNLTFSTLTVSNMSPEDSSIYLCSVEDFGGGNYGYTFGSGTRLTVV.

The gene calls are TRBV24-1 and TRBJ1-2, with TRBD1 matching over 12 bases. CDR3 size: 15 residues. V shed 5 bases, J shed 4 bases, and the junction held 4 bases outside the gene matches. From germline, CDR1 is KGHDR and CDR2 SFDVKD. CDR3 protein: CATSVGQGAGYGYTF. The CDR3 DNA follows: TGTGCCACCAGTGTGGGACAGGGGGCCGGCTATGGCTACACCTTC.

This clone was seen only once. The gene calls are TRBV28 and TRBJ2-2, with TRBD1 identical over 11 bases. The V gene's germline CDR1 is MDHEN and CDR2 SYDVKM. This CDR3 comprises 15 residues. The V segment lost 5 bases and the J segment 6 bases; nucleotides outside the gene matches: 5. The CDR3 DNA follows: TGTGCCAGCAGTGCCGGGACAGGGGGAGCCGGGGAGCTGTTTTTT. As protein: CASSAGTGGAGELFF. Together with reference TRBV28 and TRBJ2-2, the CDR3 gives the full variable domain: DVKVTQSSRYLVKRTGEKVFLECVQDMDHENMFWYRQDPGLGLRLIYFSYDVKMKEKGDIPEGYSVSREKKERFSLILESASTNQTSMYLCASSAGTGGAGELFFGEGSRLTVL.

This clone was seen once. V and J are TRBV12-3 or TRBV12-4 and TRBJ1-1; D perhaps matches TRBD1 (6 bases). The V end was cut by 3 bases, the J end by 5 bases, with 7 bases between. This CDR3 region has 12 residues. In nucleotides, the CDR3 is TGTGCCAGCAGTTTGGGACATACTGAAGCTTTCTTT. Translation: CASSLGHTEAFF.

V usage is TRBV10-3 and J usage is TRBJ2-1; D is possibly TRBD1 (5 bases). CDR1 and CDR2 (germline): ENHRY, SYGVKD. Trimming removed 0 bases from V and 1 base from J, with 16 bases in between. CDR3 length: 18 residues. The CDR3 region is CAISESGASILSYNEQFF. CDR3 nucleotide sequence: TGTGCCATCAGTGAGTCAGGGGCCAGTATACTTTCCTACAATGAGCAGTTCTTC.